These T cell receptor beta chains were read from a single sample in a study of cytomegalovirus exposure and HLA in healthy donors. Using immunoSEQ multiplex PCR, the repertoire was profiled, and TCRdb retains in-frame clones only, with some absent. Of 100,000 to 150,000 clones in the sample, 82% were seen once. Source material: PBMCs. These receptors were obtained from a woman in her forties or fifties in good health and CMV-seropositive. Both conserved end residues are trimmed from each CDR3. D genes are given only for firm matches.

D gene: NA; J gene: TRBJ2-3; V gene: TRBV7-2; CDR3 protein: ASSYAGMGDTQY
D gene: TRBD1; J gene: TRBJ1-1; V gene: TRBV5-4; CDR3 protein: ASSLGGQVNLNTEAF
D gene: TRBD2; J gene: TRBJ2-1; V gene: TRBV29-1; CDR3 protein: SVSGLAGEVGKDEQF
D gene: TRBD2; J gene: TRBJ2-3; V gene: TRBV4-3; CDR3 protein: ASSQGALAGGSTDTQY
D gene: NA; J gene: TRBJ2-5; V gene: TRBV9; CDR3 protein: ASSDGETQY
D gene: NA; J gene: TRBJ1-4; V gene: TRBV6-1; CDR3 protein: ATNRQVNEKLF
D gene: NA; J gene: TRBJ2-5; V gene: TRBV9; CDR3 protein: ASSVGRRRRETQY
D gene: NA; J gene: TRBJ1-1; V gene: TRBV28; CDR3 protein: ASSLLAENTEAF
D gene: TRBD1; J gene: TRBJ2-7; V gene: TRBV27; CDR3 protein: ASSLHVTGTEQY
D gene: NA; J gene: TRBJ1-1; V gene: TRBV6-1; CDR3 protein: ATPGGVNMNTEAF
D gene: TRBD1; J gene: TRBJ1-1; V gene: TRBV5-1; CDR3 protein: ASSDGTGGAEAF
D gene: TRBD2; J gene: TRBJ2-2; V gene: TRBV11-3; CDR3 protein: ASSFGLAGGNTGELF
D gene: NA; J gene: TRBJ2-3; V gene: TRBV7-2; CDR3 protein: ASSQGVGPDTQY
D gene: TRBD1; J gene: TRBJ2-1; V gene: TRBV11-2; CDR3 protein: ASSLLLSTGGAGEQF
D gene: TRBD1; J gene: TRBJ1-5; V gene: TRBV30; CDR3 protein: AWGDRTNQPQH
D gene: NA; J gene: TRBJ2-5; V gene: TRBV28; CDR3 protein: ASSFAATEETQY
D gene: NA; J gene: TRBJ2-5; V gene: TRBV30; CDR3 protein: AWSALQETQY
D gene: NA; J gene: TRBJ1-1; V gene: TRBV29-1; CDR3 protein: SVFGARTEAF
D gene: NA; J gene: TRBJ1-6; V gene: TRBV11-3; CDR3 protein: ASSSVTTGSPGPYNSPLH
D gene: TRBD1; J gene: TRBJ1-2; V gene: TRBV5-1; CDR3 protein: ASSFGTGALVYGYT